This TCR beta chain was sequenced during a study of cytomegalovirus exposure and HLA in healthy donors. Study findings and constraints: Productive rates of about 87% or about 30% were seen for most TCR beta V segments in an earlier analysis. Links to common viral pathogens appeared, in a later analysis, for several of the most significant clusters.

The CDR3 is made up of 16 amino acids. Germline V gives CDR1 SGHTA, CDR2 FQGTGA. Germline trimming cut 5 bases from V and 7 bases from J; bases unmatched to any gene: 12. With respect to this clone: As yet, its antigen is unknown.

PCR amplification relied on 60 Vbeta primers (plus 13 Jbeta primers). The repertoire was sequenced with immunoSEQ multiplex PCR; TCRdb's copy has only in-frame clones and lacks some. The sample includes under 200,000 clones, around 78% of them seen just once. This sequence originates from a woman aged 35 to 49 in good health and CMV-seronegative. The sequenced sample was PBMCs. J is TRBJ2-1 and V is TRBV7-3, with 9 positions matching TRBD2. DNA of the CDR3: TGTGCCAGCAGCGAGTGGCGGGGGGGCCTAGGGAATGAGCAGTTCTTC. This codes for CASSEWRGGLGNEQFF.